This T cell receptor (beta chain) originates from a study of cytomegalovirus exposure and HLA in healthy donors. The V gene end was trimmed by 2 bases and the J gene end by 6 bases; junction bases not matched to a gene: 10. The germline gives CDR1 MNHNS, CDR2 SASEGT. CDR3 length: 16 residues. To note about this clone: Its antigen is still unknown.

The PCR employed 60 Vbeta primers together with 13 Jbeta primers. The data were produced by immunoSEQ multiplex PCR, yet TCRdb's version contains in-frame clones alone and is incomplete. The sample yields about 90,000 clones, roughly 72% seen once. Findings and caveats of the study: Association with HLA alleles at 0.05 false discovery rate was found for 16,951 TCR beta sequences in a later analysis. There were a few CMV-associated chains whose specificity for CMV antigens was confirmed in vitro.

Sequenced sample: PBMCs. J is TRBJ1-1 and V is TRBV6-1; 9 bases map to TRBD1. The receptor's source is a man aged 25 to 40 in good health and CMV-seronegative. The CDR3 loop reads CASSENTGTGRPEAFF. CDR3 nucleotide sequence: TGTGCCAGCAGTGAAAATACCGGGACAGGGAGGCCTGAAGCTTTCTTT.